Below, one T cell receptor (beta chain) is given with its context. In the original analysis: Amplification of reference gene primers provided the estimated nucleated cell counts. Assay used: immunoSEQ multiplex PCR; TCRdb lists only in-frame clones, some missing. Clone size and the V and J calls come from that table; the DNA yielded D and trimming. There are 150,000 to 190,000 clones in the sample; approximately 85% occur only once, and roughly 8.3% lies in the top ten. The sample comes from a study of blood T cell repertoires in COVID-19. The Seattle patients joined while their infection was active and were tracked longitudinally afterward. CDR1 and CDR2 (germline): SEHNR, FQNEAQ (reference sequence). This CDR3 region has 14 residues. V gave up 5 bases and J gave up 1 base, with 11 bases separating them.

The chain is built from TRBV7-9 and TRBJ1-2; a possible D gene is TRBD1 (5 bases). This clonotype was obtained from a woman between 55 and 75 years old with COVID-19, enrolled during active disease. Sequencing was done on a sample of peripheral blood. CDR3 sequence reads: CASSRDQGNYGYTF. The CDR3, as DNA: TGTGCCAGCAGCCGCGATCAGGGTAACTATGGCTACACCTTC.